The subject of this entry is one TCR beta chain. Its antigen remains unknown. This entry comes from a study of radiotherapy plus CTLA-4 blockade in lung cancer. Per the germline V gene, CDR1 is SGHRS and CDR2 is YFSETQ. V was pared by 0 bases and J by 1 base, with 11 bases between. CDR3 length equals 15 residues. Alongside CTLA-4 blockade with ipilimumab, patients with chemo-refractory metastatic non-small-cell lung cancer received focal radiation. The data were produced by immunoSEQ multiplex PCR, yet TCRdb's version contains in-frame clones alone and is incomplete. The table shows 40,000 to 45,000 clones, with over 60% occurring only once. Whole-study results and caveats: According to reports, early shifts in blood T cell clones, alongside interferon-beta, forecast response most accurately.

The source of this sequence is a human donor with non-small cell lung cancer whose response to radiotherapy plus ipilimumab could not be evaluated. The source was peripheral blood, collected from a patient treated with radiotherapy plus ipilimumab. The chain is built from TRBV5-1 and TRBJ2-7; maybe TRBD2 (7 bases). CDR3 residues: CASSLAAGASYEQYF. CDR3 in DNA: TGCGCCAGCAGCTTGGCGGCGGGGGCGTCCTACGAGCAGTACTTC. The variable domain in full, completed from reference TRBV5-1 and TRBJ2-7, reads KAGVTQTPRYLIKTRGQQVTLSCSPISGHRSVSWYQQTPGQGLQFLFEYFSETQRNKGNFPGRFSGRQFSNSRSEMNVSTLELGDSALYLCASSLAAGASYEQYFGPGTRLTVT.